Given below is one TCR beta chain in context. Its antigen is not identified. Each of the patients experienced relapse following autologous stem cell transplantation, and their brentuximab vedotin exposure differed. The V gene end was trimmed by 3 bases and the J gene end by 6 bases; junction bases not matched to a gene: 16. The germline gives CDR1 SGHNT, CDR2 YENEEA. The CDR3 sequence is 18 residues long. The sample belongs to a study of PD-1 blockade in classical Hodgkin lymphoma. The study's findings and limits: Unlike CD8+ TCR diversity, which did not rise significantly by C4D1, CD4+ TCR diversity did. Baseline diversity resembling that of newly diagnosed patients was seen in complete responders.

The method was immunoSEQ multiplex PCR; TCRdb's version includes in-frame clones alone and lacks a portion of them. The sample includes about 26,000 clones, roughly 68% of them seen just once. The chain links TRBV11-3 to TRBJ2-7, with 11 bases lining up with TRBD2. The material sequenced was peripheral blood mononuclear cells (PBMCs), taken before the second cycle of nivolumab. This receptor was identified in a human donor with classical Hodgkin lymphoma. The CDR3 DNA sequence: TGTGCCAGCAGCTTGGACCATTATAAACTAGCGGGAGAGTGCGAGCAGTACTTC. It translates to CASSLDHYKLAGECEQYF.